Listed here are 5 T cell receptor beta chains from one sample, sequenced in a study of blood T cell repertoires in COVID-19. Only in-frame clones appear in the TCRdb table, and some are missing; sequencing was by immunoSEQ multiplex PCR. The sample contains 83,000 or so clones, around 79% of which appear only once. Sequences were obtained from peripheral blood. The source is an elderly woman with acute or convalescent COVID-19.

The chain uses TRBV21-1 and TRBJ2-3; the table's D call, TRBD2, was not checked against the DNA. TRBV21-1 represents a pseudogene. The CDR3 is made up of 15 amino acids. Here the CDR3 reads CASSKGTLSTDTQYF. The CDR3 DNA sequence: TGTGCCAGCAGCAAAGGGACTCTAAGCACAGATACGCAGTATTTT.

J is TRBJ2-7 and V is TRBV2; 8 nucleotides align to TRBD2. This CDR3 is 14 amino acids long. Germline-derived CDR1 and CDR2 are SNHLY and FYNNEI. V shed 1 base, J shed 6 bases, and the junction held 5 bases outside the gene matches. The CDR3 region is CASSEGAGGLEQYF. CDR3 bases: TGTGCCAGCAGTGAAGGGGCGGGAGGTCTCGAGCAGTACTTC.

The chain has TRBV11-2 and TRBJ2-7; tentatively, D is TRBD1 (5 bases). CDR1 is SGHAT and CDR2 is FQNNGV in the germline V gene. CDR3 size: 14 residues. Trimming took 5 bases from V and 2 from J, leaving 13 bases between them. Here the CDR3 DNA reads TGTGCCAGCAGCCAAGCTGGGGCCACCTACGAGCAGTACTTC. It specifies CASSQAGATYEQYF.

This clone was detected many times. The V call is TRBV20-1, the J call TRBJ2-1, with D perhaps TRBD2 (5 bases). With 3 bases removed from V and 2 bases from J, the gap between germline ends came to 14 bases. In germline, CDR1 is DFQATT, CDR2 SNEGSKA (reference sequence). The CDR3 has 15 amino acids. CDR3 region: CSASKIIGAYNEQFF. Here the CDR3 DNA reads TGCAGTGCTAGTAAGATCATCGGGGCCTACAATGAGCAGTTCTTC.

In this sample, this clone turned up many times. The genes are TRBV5-1 and TRBJ2-2; D might be TRBD2 (6 bases). V was shortened by 4 bases and J by 4 bases, with 14 bases between the two germline ends. Germline values: CDR1 SGHRS, CDR2 YFSETQ. The CDR3 is 15 residues long. The CDR3 sequence is CASSPGEAVTGELFF. The CDR3 bases are TGCGCCAGCAGCCCGGGGGAGGCGGTCACCGGGGAGCTGTTTTTT.